The sample holds many counts of the clone carrying this T cell receptor (beta chain). Its cognate antigen is unknown. A library of TCRbeta sequences, prepared with unique molecular identifiers, was generated. Using its own MiXCR run on the PCR reads, TCRdb lists one record per CDR3 protein. This sample carries around 250,000 distinct CDR3 sequences, about 25% of them seen once, and the ten largest clones take roughly 2.7%. This sample was taken from a study of T-cell reconstitution after alpha-beta-depleted transplantation in children. Study-wide points: At the one-year point after transplant, T-cell counts and TCRbeta diversity were found to come mostly from T cells that had been newly produced.

The CDR3 has 14 amino acids. Trimming stripped 0 bases from V and 8 bases from J, with 12 bases between. The sequence came from a girl between 2 and 10 years old with Fanconi anemia, due to receive a stem cell transplant. This specimen consisted of PBMCs, obtained before TCRalphabeta/CD19-depleted stem cell transplant. The rearrangement joins TRBV5-7 to TRBJ2-1, with D maybe TRBD1 (5 bases). TRBV5-7 is given ORF status, its function remaining uncertain. As DNA, the CDR3 is TGTGCCAGCAGCTTGGGGACAATGGGATATGAGCAGTTCTTC. This codes for CASSLGTMGYEQFF.